This paragraph covers one T cell receptor beta chain sequence. CDR3 length equals 12 residues. Per the germline V gene, CDR1 is SNHLY and CDR2 is FYNNEI. The ends were cut back, 10 bases at V and 2 bases at J, with 11 bases in the middle. This sample stems from a study of T cell changes during pregnancy in multiple sclerosis. Assay used: immunoSEQ multiplex PCR; TCRdb lists only in-frame clones, some missing. The sample lists 80,000 to 100,000 clones, 91% occurring once. The sample was peripheral blood, taken after pregnancy. This chain joins TRBV2 and TRBJ1-2; a possible D gene is TRBD1 (6 bases). The TCR was taken from a female donor in good health, enrolled as a control in a pregnancy study. DNA of the CDR3: TGTGCCACACGAGGACAGAACTATGGCTACACCTTC. It yields the protein CATRGQNYGYTF.